Below, 19 T cell receptor beta chains from the same sample are listed, as sequenced in a study of a mutant IDH1 vaccine in newly diagnosed glioma. Their antigens are not known. Some clones are missing from TCRdb's copy, which holds only in-frame ones; the method was immunoSEQ multiplex PCR. In the table there are tens of thousands of clones, around 89% of which are singletons. Described time point: week 35, safety follow-up. Alongside topical imiquimod, each dose of vaccine comprised 300 ug of mutant IDH1 20-mer peptide. Material: PBMCs, obtained from a glioma patient whose treatment included an IDH1 peptide vaccine. The receptor set was obtained from a man aged 35 to 55 with glioma.

The sample holds one count of this clone. This chain connects TRBV10-2 to TRBJ1-5; the D gene is possibly TRBD1 (5 bases). This CDR3 region has 12 residues. Germline CDR1 is WSHSY and CDR2 is SAAADI. With 7 bases removed from V and 7 bases from J, the gap between germline ends came to 11 bases. The CDR3 protein is CASKTGEQPQHF. The CDR3 nucleotides read TGCGCCAGCAAAACGGGGGAACAGCCCCAGCATTTT.

The chain carries TRBV29-1 and TRBJ2-1; 8 nucleotides align to TRBD2. J gave up 5 bases and V 2 bases, and 8 bases lay outside the gene matches. Germline V gene sequence: CDR1 SQVTM, CDR2 ANQGSEA. The CDR3 spans 15 residues. Written as DNA, the CDR3 is TGCAGCGTTGAAAACGGGAGGGCCATAGACAATGAGCAGTTCTTC. This codes for CSVENGRAIDNEQFF.

The chain links TRBV7-9 to TRBJ1-2, with TRBD1 identical over 7 bases. Looked up from germline, CDR1 is SEHNR and CDR2 is FQNEAQ (reference sequence). The CDR3 extends over 12 amino acids. Germline trimming cut 8 bases from V and 3 bases from J; bases unmatched to any gene: 3. The CDR3 is CASGTVDYGYTF. CDR3 nucleotides: TGTGCCAGCGGGACAGTGGACTATGGCTACACCTTC.

V and J are TRBV11-2 and TRBJ2-5; 10 bases line up with TRBD2. Germline loops: CDR1 SGHAT, CDR2 FQNNGV. CDR3 length equals 18 residues. The V and J ends lost 0 bases and 5 bases, in that order; junction bases with no gene match: 12. The CDR3 region has the DNA TGTGCCAGCAGCTTAGACGGTCAGCGGGGGGGCCTCACGGAGACCCAGTACTTC. Translating it yields CASSLDGQRGGLTETQYF.

The V gene is TRBV19, the J gene TRBJ1-2; D possibly corresponds to TRBD1 (6 bases). The germline V and J ends were trimmed by 6 bases and 4 bases, with 15 bases remaining between them. Germline assignment: CDR1 LNHDA and CDR2 SQIVND (reference sequence). The CDR3 extends over 14 amino acids. In DNA form, the CDR3 reads TGTGCCAGTAGATGGACAGAGGCTACCTATGGCTACACCTTC. Its translation: CASRWTEATYGYTF.

This chain connects TRBV7-2 to TRBJ2-6; no firm D call. This CDR3 has 13 residues. With 1 base removed from V and 6 bases from J, the gap between germline ends came to 4 bases. Germline assignment: CDR1 SGHTA and CDR2 FQGNSA. CDR3 amino acids: CASSLVAANVLTF. DNA for the CDR3: TGTGCCAGCAGCTTAGTGGCGGCCAACGTCCTGACTTTC.

The CDR3 reads CASSQGLAGEHYEQYF. The CDR3 DNA sequence: TGCGCCAGCAGCCAAGGACTAGCGGGGGAACACTACGAGCAGTACTTC. V is TRBV4-3 and J is TRBJ2-7; 12 positions agree with TRBD2. V shed 1 base and J 3 bases; nucleotides not matched to a gene: 4. CDR3 length: 16 residues. Germline V gene lookup returns CDR1 LGHNA and CDR2 YSLEER.

This chain joins TRBV6-1 and TRBJ1-1; D uncertain. The germline gives CDR1 MNHNS, CDR2 SASEGT. Trimming cost V 0 bases and J 5 bases, with 7 bases left between them. CDR3 length: 13 amino acids. DNA for the CDR3: TGTGCCAGCAGTGAAGCGGGCAGGACTGAAGCTTTCTTT. This encodes CASSEAGRTEAFF.

This chain connects TRBV21-1 to TRBJ2-7; the D segment call TRBD1 is taken from the table without a DNA check. TRBV21-1 is a pseudogene. The CDR3 covers 20 residues. Here the CDR3 reads CASSRIIFPGQGVFSYEQYF. CDR3 sequence (DNA): TGTGCCAGCAGCAGAATAATTTTTCCGGGACAGGGGGTTTTCTCCTACGAGCAGTACTTC.

This clone is medium-sized within its sample. The chain uses TRBV25-1 and TRBJ2-7; D uncertain. V was pared by 3 bases and J by 0 bases, with 9 bases between. This CDR3 spans 14 amino acids. The germline CDR1 and CDR2 sequences are MGHDK and SYGVNS. The CDR3 region has the DNA TGTGCCAGCAGTGAGACCAGGAGCTCCTACGAGCAGTACTTC. This sequence encodes CASSETRSSYEQYF.

There are a few counts of this clone. The CDR3 bases are TGTGCCAGCAGCTCCCTAGCACCAAGCTACGAGCAGTACGTC. It translates to CASSSLAPSYEQYV. The chain is built from TRBV7-9 and TRBJ2-7; a possible D gene is TRBD2 (5 bases). V lost 4 bases and J lost 3, with 13 bases in between. The CDR3 consists of 14 residues. CDR1 SEHNR and CDR2 FQNEAQ come from the germline V gene (reference sequence).

CDR3 nucleotides: TGTGCCAGCATCACAAGGACAGCCTTGAACACTGAAGCTTTCTTT. It specifies CASITRTALNTEAFF. The rearrangement joins TRBV6-1 to TRBJ1-1; maybe TRBD1 (6 bases). Germline V gene data show CDR1 as MNHNS and CDR2 as SASEGT. This CDR3 contains 15 residues. V was cut by 7 bases and J by 0 bases, with 15 bases left in between.

The genes are TRBV6-1 and TRBJ1-6; no clear D. The CDR3 runs 12 residues. V lost 6 bases to trimming and J lost 7 bases, with 7 bases between them. Germline values: CDR1 MNHNS, CDR2 SASEGT. The DNA of the CDR3 is TGTGCCAGCAGGACGGTGAATTCACCCCTCCACTTT. Its translation: CASRTVNSPLHF.

The chain is built from TRBV6-5 and TRBJ2-7; 11 bases align to TRBD2. In germline, CDR1 is MNHEY, CDR2 SVGAGI. This CDR3 region has 16 residues. The V and J ends lost 3 bases and 6 bases, in that order; junction bases with no gene match: 10. The CDR3 DNA is TGTGCCAGCAGTTATAGACTAGCGGGAAGGGGCGGCGAGCAGTACTTC. Translation gives CASSYRLAGRGGEQYF.

V is TRBV11-2 and J is TRBJ2-7; D possibly corresponds to TRBD1 (5 bases). The CDR3 runs 16 residues. Per germline, CDR1 SGHAT and CDR2 FQNNGV. V dropped 0 bases and J dropped 3 bases, with 15 bases sitting between them. CDR3 protein: CASSLDHSDGHYEQYV. CDR3 sequence (DNA): TGTGCCAGCAGCTTAGATCACTCGGACGGACACTACGAGCAGTACGTC.

The rearrangement uses TRBV5-6 and TRBJ1-2; D not certain. Germline V gives CDR1 SGHDT, CDR2 YYEEEE. The ends were cut back, 1 base at V and 8 bases at J, with 24 bases in the middle. CDR3 length: 17 amino acids. The CDR3: CASSLLRVRPPRGGYTF. DNA for the CDR3: TGTGCCAGCAGCTTGCTTCGTGTCAGGCCACCCCGAGGGGGCTACACCTTC.

This chain links TRBV5-1 with TRBJ2-7; no firm D call. Germline values: CDR1 SGHRS, CDR2 YFSETQ. The CDR3 contains 13 residues. Trimming shortened V by 0 bases and J by 6 bases, and 10 bases separated the two germline ends. The CDR3 DNA sequence: TGCGCCAGCAGCTTGGACAATGGGGTCGAGCAGTACTTC. Its protein is CASSLDNGVEQYF.

This chain uses TRBV25-1 with TRBJ2-3; TRBD2 agrees at 10 bases. V was pared by 3 bases and J by 6 bases, with 6 bases of the junction left unmatched. CDR3 length: 15 residues. CDR1 is MGHDK, CDR2 SYGVNS, per germline. Written as DNA, the CDR3 is TGTGCCAGCAGTGATGGGACTAGCGAACTGGATACGCAGTATTTT. Amino acids: CASSDGTSELDTQYF.

This chain uses TRBV2 with TRBJ2-7, with TRBD1 matching 8 bases. V was clipped by 10 bases and J by 7 bases; unmatched bases: 12. The CDR3 has 13 amino acids. Looked up from germline, CDR1 is SNHLY and CDR2 is FYNNEI. In DNA form, the CDR3 reads TGTGCCACCCAAGGGGACAGGTTGGGAGAGCAGTACGTC. Translated, it gives CATQGDRLGEQYV.